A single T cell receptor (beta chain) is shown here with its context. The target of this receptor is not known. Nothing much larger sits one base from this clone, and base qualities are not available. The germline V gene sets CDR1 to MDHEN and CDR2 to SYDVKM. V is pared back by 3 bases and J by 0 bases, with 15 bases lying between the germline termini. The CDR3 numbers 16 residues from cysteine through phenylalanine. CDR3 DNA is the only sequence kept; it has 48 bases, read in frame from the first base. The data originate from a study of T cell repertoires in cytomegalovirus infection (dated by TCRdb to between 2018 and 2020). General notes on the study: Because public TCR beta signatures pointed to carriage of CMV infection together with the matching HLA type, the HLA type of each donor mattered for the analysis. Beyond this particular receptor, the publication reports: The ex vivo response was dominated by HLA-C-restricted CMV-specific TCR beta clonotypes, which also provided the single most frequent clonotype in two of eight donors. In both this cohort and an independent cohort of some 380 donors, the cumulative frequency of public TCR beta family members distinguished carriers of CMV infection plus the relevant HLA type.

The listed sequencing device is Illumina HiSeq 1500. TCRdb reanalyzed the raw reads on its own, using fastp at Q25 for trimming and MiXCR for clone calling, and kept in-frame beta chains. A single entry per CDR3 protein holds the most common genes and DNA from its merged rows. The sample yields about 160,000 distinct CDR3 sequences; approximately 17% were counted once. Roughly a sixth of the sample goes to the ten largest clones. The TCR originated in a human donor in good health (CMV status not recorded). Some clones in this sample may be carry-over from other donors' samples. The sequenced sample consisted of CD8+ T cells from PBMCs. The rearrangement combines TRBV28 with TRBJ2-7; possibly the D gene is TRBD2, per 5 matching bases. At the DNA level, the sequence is TGTGCCAGCAGTTTGAAGGTGGGAGCCGTCTCCTACGAGCAGTACTTC. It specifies CASSLKVGAVSYEQYF.